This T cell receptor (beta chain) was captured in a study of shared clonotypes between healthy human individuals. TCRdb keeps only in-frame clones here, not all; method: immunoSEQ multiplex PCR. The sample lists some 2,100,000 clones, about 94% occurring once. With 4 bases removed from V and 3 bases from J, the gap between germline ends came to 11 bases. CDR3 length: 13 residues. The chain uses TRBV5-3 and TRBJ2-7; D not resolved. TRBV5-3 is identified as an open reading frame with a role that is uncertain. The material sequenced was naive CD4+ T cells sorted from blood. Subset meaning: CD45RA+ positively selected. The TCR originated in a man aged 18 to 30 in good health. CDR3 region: CARSRPDVYEQYF. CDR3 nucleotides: TGTGCCAGAAGCCGACCGGACGTCTACGAGCAGTACTTC.